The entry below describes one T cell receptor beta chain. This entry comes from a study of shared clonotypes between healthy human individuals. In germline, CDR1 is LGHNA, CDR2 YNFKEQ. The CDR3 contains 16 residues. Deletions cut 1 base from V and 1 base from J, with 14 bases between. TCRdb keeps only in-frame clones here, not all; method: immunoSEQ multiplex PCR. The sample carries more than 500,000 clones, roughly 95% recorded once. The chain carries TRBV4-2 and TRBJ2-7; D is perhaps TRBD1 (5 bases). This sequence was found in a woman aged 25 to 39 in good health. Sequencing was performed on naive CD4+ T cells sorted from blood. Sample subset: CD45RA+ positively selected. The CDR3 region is CASSQVGAVTSYEQYF. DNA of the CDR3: TGTGCCAGCAGCCAAGTAGGGGCGGTGACTTCCTACGAGCAGTACTTC.